This passage covers 13 T cell receptor beta chains from one sample sequenced in a study of beta chain features in type 1 diabetes. Every isolated RNA sample was fully reverse transcribed, so sequencing captured expressed TCRB transcripts. Sequenced by immunoSEQ multiplex PCR; TCRdb stores in-frame clones only, minus some. The data hold some 640,000 clones, with about 14% observed a single time. These TCRs' antigens remain unknown. Study observations and caveats: For Type 1 diabetes patients, all four CD4+ subsets carried TCRB CDR3s that were moderately but significantly shorter.

The sequenced sample was naive CD4+ T cells from blood. The receptors shown here come from a man younger than 30 with type 1 diabetes.

This clone came up a few times. The V and J genes are TRBV18 and TRBJ2-7; D is unresolved. Germline loops: CDR1 KGHSH, CDR2 LQKENI. The CDR3 contains 13 residues. Trimming removed 3 bases at V and 6 bases at J, with 12 bases between. CDR3 coding DNA: TGTGCCAGCTCACCCGACGCGTTCTCCGAGCAGTACTTC. Protein sequence: CASSPDAFSEQYF.

This clone was counted between two and nine times. J is TRBJ2-7 and V is TRBV27, with a possible D match to TRBD1 (5 bases). The CDR3 totals 12 residues. V lost 6 bases and J 4 bases, leaving 10 bases between the germline ends. Germline V gene lookup returns CDR1 MNHEY and CDR2 SMNVEV (reference sequence). This chain's CDR3 is CASSLDSYEQYF. The CDR3 DNA reads TGTGCCAGCAGCCTCGACAGTTACGAGCAGTACTTC.

This chain uses TRBV5-6 with TRBJ2-3; TRBD2 aligns across 7 bases. The length of the CDR3 is 16 residues. Germline-derived CDR1 and CDR2 are SGHDT and YYEEEE. V dropped 2 bases and J dropped 0; count of bases not matched to a gene: 6. The CDR3 loop is CASSFIAGRSTDTQYF. DNA for the CDR3: TGTGCCAGCAGCTTTATAGCGGGCCGTAGCACAGATACGCAGTATTTT.

V usage is TRBV30 and J usage is TRBJ1-5; possibly TRBD1 for D (5 bases). The ends were cut back, 4 bases at V and 5 bases at J, with 12 bases in the middle. This CDR3 comprises 13 residues. Germline V gene lookup returns CDR1 GTSNPN and CDR2 SVGIG (reference sequence). This CDR3 reads CAWTRDGDQPQHF. CDR3 sequence (DNA): TGTGCCTGGACAAGGGACGGTGATCAGCCCCAGCATTTT.

The chain links TRBV4-1 to TRBJ2-1, with TRBD2 identical over 7 bases. The CDR3 has 17 amino acids. CDR1 is MGHRA, CDR2 YSYEKL, per germline. The V segment lost 0 bases and the J segment 3 bases; nucleotides outside the gene matches: 8. The CDR3 nucleotides are TGCGCCAGCAGCCAAGATCGGGCGGGAGCCCTCTACAATGAGCAGTTCTTC. Residues: CASSQDRAGALYNEQFF.

The sample holds a few counts of this clone. Distinct nucleotide sequences in the sample also encode this CDR3. CDR3: CAWSVTGGTEAFF. DNA of the CDR3: TGTGCCTGGAGTGTCACAGGGGGTACTGAAGCTTTCTTT. The J gene is TRBJ1-1, the V gene TRBV30, with 8 bases that match TRBD1. The V gene end was trimmed by 0 bases and the J gene end by 5 bases; junction bases not matched to a gene: 2. CDR3 length: 13 residues. From germline, CDR1 is GTSNPN and CDR2 SVGIG (reference sequence).

In this sample, this clone turned up a few times. The chain employs TRBV29-1 and TRBJ2-5, with 12 bases identical to TRBD2. From germline, CDR1 is SQVTM and CDR2 ANQGSEA. The length of the CDR3 is 12 residues. The V segment lost 8 bases and the J segment 5 bases; nucleotides outside the gene matches: 3. The CDR3 region is CSRLAGDETQYF. The CDR3 bases are TGCAGCAGACTAGCGGGAGATGAGACCCAGTACTTC.

This clone was detected only a few times. This chain joins TRBV4-3 and TRBJ2-5; D gene uncertain. From germline, CDR1 is LGHNA and CDR2 YSLEER. V was trimmed by 0 bases and J by 4 bases, leaving 6 bases between them. There are 13 residues in the CDR3. CDR3: CASSQEKGETQYF. In DNA, the CDR3 is TGCGCCAGCAGCCAAGAGAAGGGAGAGACCCAGTACTTC.

The chain combines TRBV7-2 with TRBJ1-6; D is uncertain. The CDR3 runs to 16 residues. The ends were cut back, 0 bases at V and 3 bases at J, with 9 bases in the middle. CDR1 is SGHTA, CDR2 FQGNSA, per germline. The CDR3 DNA is TGTGCCAGCAGCTTAGCTCCGTTTCGCTATAATTCACCCCTCCACTTT. Residues: CASSLAPFRYNSPLHF.

The V call is TRBV5-1, the J call TRBJ1-1; no clear D gene. Germline V gives CDR1 SGHRS, CDR2 YFSETQ. Trimming took 4 bases from V and 1 from J, leaving 14 bases between them. The CDR3 totals 15 residues. The CDR3 is CASSLGPTGNTEAFF. The CDR3 DNA reads TGCGCCAGCAGCCTTGGGCCGACCGGGAACACTGAAGCTTTCTTT.

This clone was found a few times. The chain joins TRBV6-6 to TRBJ2-7; D is undetermined. The CDR3 runs 13 residues. Germline assignment: CDR1 MNHNY and CDR2 SVGAGI (reference sequence). The V end was cut by 2 bases, the J end by 3 bases, with 8 bases between. As DNA, the CDR3 is TGTGCCAGCAGTTACGCCGGAGTCTACGAGCAGTACTTC. Translated, it gives CASSYAGVYEQYF.

This clone occurred a few times. The chain recombines TRBV2 with TRBJ2-4; D possibly corresponds to TRBD2 (6 bases). V was shortened by 5 bases and J by 0 bases, with 14 bases between the two germline ends. Germline assignment: CDR1 SNHLY and CDR2 FYNNEI. The CDR3 has 16 amino acids. CDR3 sequence: CASSSGTFLAKNIQYF. Written as DNA, the CDR3 is TGTGCCAGCAGTTCCGGGACTTTCTTAGCCAAAAACATTCAGTACTTC.

Turning to this clone: This CDR3 is also generated by other DNA sequences in the sample. The V call is TRBV4-1, the J call TRBJ2-3; TRBD1 aligns across 7 bases. Per germline, CDR1 MGHRA and CDR2 YSYEKL. The CDR3 length is 15 residues. Trimming cost V 0 bases and J 1 base; bases outside gene matches: 1. The CDR3 sequence is CASSQDGTGTDTQYF. The CDR3 DNA reads TGCGCCAGCAGCCAAGACGGGACAGGCACAGATACGCAGTATTTT.